This passage covers 9 T cell receptor beta chains from one sample sequenced in a study of CD8 T cells in Susac syndrome. Random hexamers primed reverse transcription of about 0.5 to 1 ug RNA. TCRdb called the immunoSEQ multiplex PCR reads again in MiXCR, with one record for every CDR3 protein. The table has tens of thousands of distinct CDR3 sequences, 91% seen once. Sequenced material: CD8+ T cells from PBMCs. The receptors were sampled from a human donor with multiple sclerosis.

The V call is TRBV9, the J call TRBJ1-1; D is unresolved. Germline V CDR1 and CDR2: SGDLS, YYNGEE. This CDR3 comprises 13 residues. The V end lost 1 base, the J end lost 1 base, and 5 bases lay between the germline ends. Here the CDR3 reads CASSVRPNTEAFF. In DNA form, the CDR3 reads TGTGCCAGCAGCGTAAGACCGAACACTGAAGCTTTCTTT. Combining the CDR3 with reference TRBV9 and TRBJ1-1 gives the whole variable domain DSGVTQTPKHLITATGQRVTLRCSPRSGDLSVYWYQQSLDQGLQFLIQYYNGEERAKGNILERFSAQQFPDLHSELNLSSLELGDSALYFCASSVRPNTEAFFGQGTRLTVV.

This clonotype was recorded only once. This chain links TRBV6-2 or TRBV6-3 with TRBJ2-7, with TRBD2 identical over 9 bases. This CDR3 has 13 amino acids. V was clipped by 4 bases and J by 4 bases; unmatched bases: 2. Germline V gene lookup returns CDR1 MNHEY and CDR2 SVGEGT. Written as DNA, the CDR3 is TGTGCCAGCAGTTTCACTAGCGGGTACGAGCAGTACTTC. Protein: CASSFTSGYEQYF.

This chain connects TRBV9 to TRBJ1-4; 9 bases line up with TRBD1. Germline V gives CDR1 SGDLS, CDR2 YYNGEE. V lost 2 bases, J lost 7 bases, and 3 bases stayed unmatched. The CDR3 contains 14 residues. CDR3 coding DNA: TGTGCCAGCAGCGTCGGGACAGGGCCTGAAAAACTGTTTTTT. Its protein is CASSVGTGPEKLFF. Drawing the rest from reference TRBV9 and TRBJ1-4, the complete variable domain is DSGVTQTPKHLITATGQRVTLRCSPRSGDLSVYWYQQSLDQGLQFLIQYYNGEERAKGNILERFSAQQFPDLHSELNLSSLELGDSALYFCASSVGTGPEKLFFGSGTQLSVL.

This chain connects TRBV7-8 to TRBJ1-5; tentatively, D is TRBD1 (6 bases). CDR1 SGHVS and CDR2 FQNEAQ come from the germline V gene. This CDR3 has 13 amino acids. V gave up 5 bases and J gave up 9 bases, with 14 bases separating them. The CDR3 loop reads CASSRVQGRPQHF. In DNA, the CDR3 is TGTGCCAGCAGCCGAGTCCAGGGGAGGCCCCAGCATTTT.

V usage is TRBV12-3 or TRBV12-4 and J usage is TRBJ2-3; 13 nucleotides line up with TRBD2. Losses at the gene ends were 11 bases for V and 4 bases for J; bases not matched to a gene: 6. The CDR3 consists of 14 residues. The CDR3 here is CASRLAGGADTQYF. CDR3 nucleotide sequence: TGTGCCTCTCGACTAGCGGGAGGCGCAGATACGCAGTATTTT.

V gene TRBV27 combines with J gene TRBJ1-3; D unresolved. The CDR3 covers 14 residues. Germline V gene data show CDR1 as MNHEY and CDR2 as SMNVEV (reference sequence). Trimming cost V 5 bases and J 4 bases, with 12 bases left between them. The CDR3 sequence: CASSPRGVGNTIYF. In DNA, the CDR3 is TGTGCCAGCAGTCCCCGCGGGGTCGGAAACACCATATATTTT.

Details on this clonotype: An end of the junction does not agree with germline; a read error may underlie this. This chain joins TRBV5-8 and TRBJ2-1, with D possibly TRBD1 on 6 matching bases. The length of the CDR3 is 18 residues. In germline, CDR1 is SGHTS, CDR2 YDEGEE. The chain's CDR3 is CASSLTWETGSSCNEQFF. CDR3 DNA: TGTGCCAGCAGCTTGACGTGGGAGACAGGTAGCTCCTGCAATGAGCAGTTCTTC. The full variable domain, rest sourced from reference TRBV5-8 and TRBJ2-1, is EAGVTQSPTHLIKTRGQQATLRCSPISGHTSVYWYQQALGLGLQFLLWYDEGEERNRGNFPPRFSGRQFPNYSSELNVNALELEDSALYLCASSLTWETGSSCNEQFFGPGTRLTVL.

This chain uses TRBV12-3 or TRBV12-4 with TRBJ1-2, with TRBD1 matching over 8 bases. V dropped 5 bases and J dropped 5; count of bases not matched to a gene: 4. The CDR3 extends over 13 amino acids. CDR3 protein: CASSRQGKYGYTF. CDR3 bases: TGTGCCAGCAGTCGACAGGGGAAATATGGCTACACCTTC.

The sample holds one count of this clonotype. The chain uses TRBV30 and TRBJ2-1, with no clear D. This CDR3 is built from 15 residues. The V end lost 2 bases, the J end lost 5 bases, and 16 bases lay between the germline ends. CDR1 is GTSNPN, CDR2 SVGIG, per germline (reference sequence). This CDR3 reads CAWSLDLGIHNEQFF. CDR3 nucleotide sequence: TGTGCCTGGAGTTTAGACCTGGGTATCCACAATGAGCAGTTCTTC.